This is a list of T cell receptor beta chains from one sample in a study of somatic mutations in cytotoxic T cells in rheumatoid arthritis. The table came from immunoSEQ multiplex PCR; TCRdb's copy has only in-frame clones and leaves some out. The profile shows more than 25,000 clones, roughly 87% of them singletons. Material: CD8+ T cells sorted from blood. Every receptor here comes from a man aged 50-60 years in good health. The CDR3 runs from the conserved cysteine through the conserved F or W. The D gene is left open where the match is weak. The size field is filled for only some rows; it gives once, few, many or a size class.

j_call: TRBJ2-1
d_call: TRBD2
clone_size: -
v_call: TRBV6-1
cdr3_nt: TGTGCCAGCAGTGAACCCTCGGGGACTAGCGGATTTTACAATGAGCAGTTCTTC
cdr3_aa: CASSEPSGTSGFYNEQFF

j_call: TRBJ2-5
d_call: -
clone_size: -
v_call: TRBV7-9
cdr3_nt: TGTGCCAGCAGCGGCGAAGGGGCGGAAGAGACCCAGTACTTC
cdr3_aa: CASSGEGAEETQYF

j_call: TRBJ1-2
d_call: TRBD1
clone_size: -
v_call: TRBV6-5
cdr3_nt: TGTGCCAGCAGCGCGGGACAGGGGGCGCGTGGCTACACCTTC
cdr3_aa: CASSAGQGARGYTF

j_call: TRBJ1-1
d_call: -
clone_size: -
v_call: TRBV28
cdr3_nt: TGTGCCAGCAGGGGGTCGCGGGAGTCAAACACTGAAGCTTTCTTT
cdr3_aa: CASRGSRESNTEAFF

j_call: TRBJ1-2
d_call: -
clone_size: few
v_call: TRBV25-1
cdr3_nt: TGTGCCAGCAGTGAAGTTAGGGATGGCTACACCTTC
cdr3_aa: CASSEVRDGYTF

j_call: TRBJ1-5
d_call: -
clone_size: few
v_call: TRBV6-1
cdr3_nt: TGTGCCAGCAGTGAAAGAGGAGGGTTCGGTCAGCCCCAGCATTTT
cdr3_aa: CASSERGGFGQPQHF

j_call: TRBJ1-2
d_call: TRBD1
clone_size: once
v_call: TRBV4-1
cdr3_nt: TGCGCCAGCAGCCAAGAATGGCAGGGGGCCTATGGCTACACCTTC
cdr3_aa: CASSQEWQGAYGYTF

j_call: TRBJ1-1
d_call: -
clone_size: -
v_call: TRBV2
cdr3_nt: TGTGCCAGCAGTCCAACACCGGGCAACACTGAAGCTTTCTTT
cdr3_aa: CASSPTPGNTEAFF

j_call: TRBJ1-2
d_call: TRBD1
clone_size: -
v_call: TRBV29-1
cdr3_nt: TGCAGCGTTTTCGGACCTGGGACAGTGAGGACAAGAGCTAACTATGGCTACACCTTC
cdr3_aa: CSVFGPGTVRTRANYGYTF

j_call: TRBJ2-1
d_call: -
clone_size: few
v_call: TRBV27
cdr3_nt: TGTGCCAGCAGTTTAAACAATGAGCAGTTCTTC
cdr3_aa: CASSLNNEQFF

j_call: TRBJ1-4
d_call: -
clone_size: -
v_call: TRBV18
cdr3_nt: TGTGCCAGCTCACCAGAGGCCTCCCTCCTCGGTGAAAAACTGTTTTTT
cdr3_aa: CASSPEASLLGEKLFF

j_call: TRBJ2-7
d_call: TRBD2
clone_size: few
v_call: TRBV5-1
cdr3_nt: TGCGCCAGCAGCGAGGGGACTAGCGGGGGACCACCCCGCGAGCAGTACTTC
cdr3_aa: CASSEGTSGGPPREQYF

j_call: TRBJ2-1
d_call: TRBD2
clone_size: -
v_call: TRBV6-6
cdr3_nt: TGTGCCAGCAGTTACAGGACTAGCGGGTACAATGAGCAGTTCTTC
cdr3_aa: CASSYRTSGYNEQFF

j_call: TRBJ2-7
d_call: -
clone_size: -
v_call: TRBV4-1
cdr3_nt: TGCGCCAGCAGCCAAGATCGAGACCTAAGCTACGAGCAGTACTTC
cdr3_aa: CASSQDRDLSYEQYF

j_call: TRBJ2-4
d_call: -
clone_size: -
v_call: TRBV2
cdr3_nt: TGTGCCAGCAGCCCTGAGGCAGGATCCAAAAACATTCAGTACTTC
cdr3_aa: CASSPEAGSKNIQYF

j_call: TRBJ2-2
d_call: -
clone_size: once
v_call: TRBV6-6
cdr3_nt: TGTGCCAGCAGTTACTGGGCGGAGGCGGACACCGGGGAGCTGTTTTTT
cdr3_aa: CASSYWAEADTGELFF

j_call: TRBJ2-1
d_call: TRBD2
clone_size: -
v_call: TRBV7-9
cdr3_nt: TGTGCCAGCACAACCACTAGCGGGAGAGACTACAATGAGCAGTTCTTC
cdr3_aa: CASTTTSGRDYNEQFF

j_call: TRBJ1-1
d_call: TRBD1
clone_size: -
v_call: TRBV9
cdr3_nt: TGTGCCAGCAGCGCCACACAGGGGGTGAACACTGAAGCTTTCTTT
cdr3_aa: CASSATQGVNTEAFF

j_call: TRBJ2-7
d_call: TRBD2
clone_size: -
v_call: TRBV4-2
cdr3_nt: TGTGCCAGCAGCCAAGATAGTATTCGGGCTAGCGGGAACGAGCAGTACTTC
cdr3_aa: CASSQDSIRASGNEQYF

j_call: TRBJ2-1
d_call: -
clone_size: -
v_call: TRBV2
cdr3_nt: TGTGCCAGCAGTGGGGAGGAAGGAGGGAGCTCCTACAATGAGCAGTTCTTC
cdr3_aa: CASSGEEGGSSYNEQFF

j_call: TRBJ2-1
d_call: -
clone_size: few
v_call: TRBV2
cdr3_nt: TGTGCCAGCAGGGCTGGCGGGGCTGACAATGAGCAGTTCTTC
cdr3_aa: CASRAGGADNEQFF

j_call: TRBJ1-5
d_call: TRBD1
clone_size: -
v_call: TRBV10-3
cdr3_nt: TGTGCCATCAGTGAGAGGGGGCCGAATCAGCCCCAGCATTTT
cdr3_aa: CAISERGPNQPQHF

j_call: TRBJ2-7
d_call: -
clone_size: -
v_call: TRBV29-1
cdr3_nt: TGCAGCGTTGAAGATGGGCAGGGTCGGACCTACGAGCAGTACTTC
cdr3_aa: CSVEDGQGRTYEQYF

j_call: TRBJ2-2
d_call: -
clone_size: -
v_call: TRBV27
cdr3_nt: TGTGCCAGCAGTTTTTCTCGAACGAACACCGGGGAGCTGTTTTTT
cdr3_aa: CASSFSRTNTGELFF

j_call: TRBJ2-7
d_call: TRBD1
clone_size: -
v_call: TRBV4-1
cdr3_nt: TGCGCCAGCAGCCCAGGGGGCTACGAGCAGTACTTC
cdr3_aa: CASSPGGYEQYF

j_call: TRBJ2-2
d_call: TRBD1
clone_size: -
v_call: TRBV7-8
cdr3_nt: TGTGCCAGCAGCGAAGTTTATGCAGGGGGCGATCTAACCGGGGAGCTGTTTTTT
cdr3_aa: CASSEVYAGGDLTGELFF

j_call: TRBJ1-2
d_call: -
clone_size: few
v_call: TRBV5-1
cdr3_nt: TGCGCCAGCAGCACCGACAGCTATGGCTACACCTTC
cdr3_aa: CASSTDSYGYTF

j_call: TRBJ2-7
d_call: -
clone_size: -
v_call: TRBV6-1
cdr3_nt: TGTGCCAGCAGTGAAGCGGCATTACACTACGAGCAGTACTTC
cdr3_aa: CASSEAALHYEQYF

j_call: TRBJ2-4
d_call: TRBD2
clone_size: -
v_call: TRBV19
cdr3_nt: TGTGCCAGTAGGCCAAGCGGGAGGACCAAAAACATTCAGTACTTC
cdr3_aa: CASRPSGRTKNIQYF

j_call: TRBJ2-5
d_call: -
clone_size: -
v_call: TRBV7-2
cdr3_nt: TGTGCCAGCAGCTTTTGGGGAGAGACCCAGTACTTC
cdr3_aa: CASSFWGETQYF

j_call: TRBJ2-7
d_call: TRBD1
clone_size: -
v_call: TRBV4-1
cdr3_nt: TGCGCCAGCAGCCAAGCCCCCGTGGACAGGGCCGCCTACGAGCAGTACTTC
cdr3_aa: CASSQAPVDRAAYEQYF

j_call: TRBJ2-1
d_call: -
clone_size: -
v_call: TRBV4-1
cdr3_nt: TGCGCCAGCAGCCTTTCTAACCCCGGGCCGCGGAATGAGCAGTTCTTC
cdr3_aa: CASSLSNPGPRNEQFF

j_call: TRBJ2-7
d_call: -
clone_size: -
v_call: TRBV5-4
cdr3_nt: TGTGCCAGCAGCCTGGAGGCGTTTGACGAGCAGTACTTC
cdr3_aa: CASSLEAFDEQYF

j_call: TRBJ2-2
d_call: -
clone_size: once
v_call: TRBV1
cdr3_nt: TGCACCAGCAGCCAAGAGAGGGGTAGCGGGAGGGCCAATAGCGGGGAGCTGTTTTTT
cdr3_aa: CTSSQERGSGRANSGELFF

j_call: TRBJ2-1
d_call: TRBD2
clone_size: -
v_call: TRBV5-4
cdr3_nt: TGTGCCAGCAGCTTGGTAGCGGGGCCCAACAATGAGCAGTTCTTC
cdr3_aa: CASSLVAGPNNEQFF

j_call: TRBJ1-2
d_call: -
clone_size: few
v_call: TRBV7-9
cdr3_nt: TGTGCCAGCAGCTTAGTAGGGTCAGCTAACTATGGCTACACCTTC
cdr3_aa: CASSLVGSANYGYTF

j_call: TRBJ1-5
d_call: -
clone_size: few
v_call: TRBV10-3
cdr3_nt: TGTGCCATCAGAGGACTGGGGAATCAGCCCCAGCATTTT
cdr3_aa: CAIRGLGNQPQHF

j_call: TRBJ2-1
d_call: TRBD2
clone_size: -
v_call: TRBV7-6
cdr3_nt: TGTGCCAGCAGCCAGGGACTAGCGGGAGATCGGTCCTACAATGAGCAGTTCTTC
cdr3_aa: CASSQGLAGDRSYNEQFF

j_call: TRBJ2-1
d_call: TRBD2
clone_size: -
v_call: TRBV29-1
cdr3_nt: TGCAGCGTTCTCCTCCTAGCGGGAGGCCCCAATTACAATGAGCAGTTCTTC
cdr3_aa: CSVLLLAGGPNYNEQFF

j_call: TRBJ1-5
d_call: -
clone_size: -
v_call: TRBV9
cdr3_nt: TGTGCCAGCTCCTGGGGGGGGAGGTATAGCAATCAGCCCCAGCATTTT
cdr3_aa: CASSWGGRYSNQPQHF

j_call: TRBJ2-2
d_call: -
clone_size: few
v_call: TRBV6-5
cdr3_nt: TGTGCCAGCAGTAACCACAGGGACACCGGGGAGCTGTTTTTT
cdr3_aa: CASSNHRDTGELFF

j_call: TRBJ2-1
d_call: -
clone_size: -
v_call: TRBV13
cdr3_nt: TGTGCCAGCAGCTTAGTAAGGGGGAGCTCCTACAATGAGCAGTTCTTC
cdr3_aa: CASSLVRGSSYNEQFF

j_call: TRBJ2-5
d_call: -
clone_size: -
v_call: TRBV27
cdr3_nt: TGTGCCAGCAGTTTATCCATTCGAGAGACCCAGTACTTC
cdr3_aa: CASSLSIRETQYF

j_call: TRBJ2-2
d_call: -
clone_size: once
v_call: TRBV5-8
cdr3_nt: TGTGCCAGCATGAATCCCGGGGAGCTGTTTTTT
cdr3_aa: CASMNPGELFF

j_call: TRBJ2-2
d_call: TRBD2
clone_size: -
v_call: TRBV7-2
cdr3_nt: TGTGCCAGCAGCCCTACGACTAGCGGGTTTACCGGGGAGCTGTTTTTT
cdr3_aa: CASSPTTSGFTGELFF

j_call: TRBJ2-4
d_call: -
clone_size: -
v_call: TRBV27
cdr3_nt: TGTGCCAGCAGTTTAGGAGGGACCGACATTCAGTACTTC
cdr3_aa: CASSLGGTDIQYF